This TCR beta chain was observed in a study of T-cell memory formation after mild COVID-19. Trimming took 1 base from V and 9 from J; bases not matched to a gene: 5. The germline CDR1 and CDR2 sequences are SGHRS and YFSETQ. CDR3 length: 14 amino acids. TCRdb fed the 5' RACE reads into MiXCR, producing one record per CDR3 protein. The sample lists 300,000 to 400,000 distinct CDR3 sequences; approximately 13% were seen once. The sample taken for sequencing was PBMCs or a T cell subset sorted from them (not recorded which). The sequence came from a man between 18 and 35 years old who had mild COVID-19 (a few samples of this study predate the infection). Cell type and time point are not known. The V call is TRBV5-1, the J call TRBJ2-1, with 9 bases aligning to TRBD1. The CDR3 DNA reads TGCGCCAGCAGCTTGTGGGACAGGGATGTTGAGCAGTTCTTC. This translates into CASSLWDRDVEQFF.